This T cell receptor beta chain derives from a study of cytomegalovirus exposure and HLA in healthy donors. Whole-study results and caveats: In a later analysis, at a false discovery rate of 0.05, approximately 18,000 TCR beta sequences were associated with HLA alleles.

Unmatched junction bases numbered 12, after V lost 3 bases and J lost 3 bases. The CDR3 runs to 17 residues. Per the germline V gene, CDR1 is GTSNPN and CDR2 is SVGIG (reference sequence). With regard to this clone: Its antigen is not identified.

In the PCR, 60 Vbeta and 13 Jbeta primers were used. Measured with immunoSEQ multiplex PCR; TCRdb has only the in-frame clones, and not every one. Of around 150,000 clones in the sample, around three quarters were seen once. The V call is TRBV30, the J call TRBJ1-1, with TRBD1 matching over 11 bases. The specimen sequenced was PBMCs. This sequence originates from a woman between 35 and 50 years old in good health and CMV-seronegative. CDR3 nucleotides: TGTGCCTGGAGGGTTGGACAGGGGGCCGAAAGGGACACTGAAGCTTTCTTT. Its translation: CAWRVGQGAERDTEAFF.